This passage covers 20 T cell receptor beta chains from one sample sequenced in a study of control samples from healthy donors and cancer patients. TCRdb keeps only in-frame clones here, not all; method: immunoSEQ multiplex PCR. The sample holds 95,000 to 150,000 clones, about 90% seen once. Sequenced sample: blood. These receptors were obtained from a man aged 18 to 29 in good health.

The V call is TRBV18, the J call TRBJ1-6; 10 bases match TRBD1. The germline gives CDR1 KGHSH, CDR2 LQKENI. The CDR3 sequence is 16 residues long. V lost 6 bases and J lost 9; bases outside the gene matches: 11. CDR3: CASSPGQGVISSPLHF. The CDR3 DNA follows: TGTGCCAGCTCCCCAGGACAGGGGGTTATCAGTTCACCCCTCCACTTT.

V usage is TRBV5-5 and J usage is TRBJ2-3, with 8 bases that match TRBD1. The CDR3 spans 15 residues. From germline, CDR1 is SGHKS and CDR2 YYEKEE (reference sequence). Trimming cost V 0 bases and J 6 bases; bases outside gene matches: 6. CDR3 DNA sequence: TGTGCCAGCAGCTTGGTAACAGGGGGTATGGATACGCAGTATTTT. Translating gives CASSLVTGGMDTQYF.

The chain has TRBV7-3 and TRBJ1-3; D perhaps matches TRBD1 (5 bases). Germline V gives CDR1 SGHTA, CDR2 FQGTGA. V dropped 5 bases and J dropped 0 bases, with 14 bases sitting between them. CDR3 length: 16 residues. The CDR3 spells CASSATGRSSGNTIYF. CDR3 DNA: TGTGCCAGCAGCGCCACGGGACGGAGCTCTGGAAACACCATATATTTT.

The rearrangement uses TRBV7-9 and TRBJ1-6; a weak D match, TRBD1 (5 bases). The CDR3 length is 16 residues. Between the trimmed V and J ends, which lost 5 bases and 3 bases, there was a span of 14 bases. CDR1 is SEHNR and CDR2 is FQNEAQ in the germline V gene (reference sequence). The CDR3 DNA reads TGTGCCAGCAGCATTCTCAGGGATCGCTATAATTCACCCCTCCACTTT. The encoded protein is CASSILRDRYNSPLHF.

The CDR3 region is CARSFGLQGSLLEEKLFF. Written as DNA, the CDR3 is TGTGCCAGAAGCTTCGGTTTACAGGGATCCCTCTTAGAGGAAAAACTGTTTTTT. The V gene is TRBV7-5, the J gene TRBJ1-4; the listed D gene, TRBD1, was not tested against the DNA. TRBV7-5 has pseudogene status. This CDR3 has 18 residues.

Concerning this clone: The sample carries other DNA sequences with the same CDR3. The CDR3 spells CASSDSGGPDTQYF. CDR3 nucleotide sequence: TGTGCCAGCAGTGACTCGGGAGGGCCCGATACGCAGTATTTT. V usage is TRBV6-4 and J usage is TRBJ2-3; 7 nucleotides align to TRBD2. This CDR3 spans 14 amino acids. Germline loops: CDR1 MRHNA, CDR2 SNTAGT. Trimming removed 0 bases from V and 6 bases from J; junction bases left unmatched: 3.

This clone appeared once. In DNA, the CDR3 is TGTGCCAGCAGAGAAGGACTAGCAGCGCAGTATTTT. It codes for CASREGLAAQYF. The V and J genes are TRBV5-6 and TRBJ2-3, with 8 bases identical to TRBD2. V was pared by 5 bases and J by 10 bases, with 6 bases of the junction left unmatched. The CDR3 is 12 amino acids. In germline, CDR1 is SGHDT, CDR2 YYEEEE.

The chain joins TRBV7-9 to TRBJ2-2; 7 bases fit TRBD2. V dropped 2 bases and J dropped 3; count of bases not matched to a gene: 9. Germline loops: CDR1 SEHNR, CDR2 FQNEAQ (reference sequence). The CDR3 length is 17 residues. CDR3 residues: CASSLLSGRADTGELFF. The CDR3, as DNA: TGTGCCAGCAGCTTACTATCGGGGAGGGCCGACACCGGGGAGCTGTTTTTT.

The chain employs TRBV5-1 and TRBJ1-1; the D is unclear. Trimming took 1 base from V and 2 from J, leaving 9 bases between them. CDR1 is SGHRS, CDR2 YFSETQ, per germline. The CDR3 has 14 amino acids. The CDR3: CASSLSGRNTEAFF. In DNA, the CDR3 is TGCGCCAGCAGCTTGTCCGGGAGAAACACTGAAGCTTTCTTT.

The rearrangement links TRBV18 to TRBJ1-1; weak D call: TRBD1 (5 bases). CDR1 and CDR2 (germline): KGHSH, LQKENI. V was cut by 2 bases and J by 0 bases, with 10 bases left in between. The CDR3 runs to 15 residues. CDR3: CASSPMTEMNTEAFF. Written as DNA, the CDR3 is TGTGCCAGCTCACCAATGACAGAGATGAACACTGAAGCTTTCTTT.

The V call is TRBV7-6, the J call TRBJ1-1; D is undetermined. Germline V lookup: CDR1 SGHVS, CDR2 FNYEAQ. This CDR3 region has 16 residues. Trimming stripped 4 bases from V and 3 bases from J, with 18 bases between. The CDR3 protein is CASSSLSSIADTEAFF. The DNA of the CDR3 is TGTGCCAGCAGCTCGCTTTCGTCTATAGCGGACACTGAAGCTTTCTTT.

This chain links TRBV19 with TRBJ1-4, with 8 bases lining up with TRBD1. J was trimmed by 11 bases and V by 6 bases; bases with no gene match: 8. The CDR3 extends over 13 amino acids. Germline V gene lookup returns CDR1 LNHDA and CDR2 SQIVND (reference sequence). CDR3 in amino acids: CASSLSTGAKLFF. DNA for the CDR3: TGTGCCAGTAGCCTCTCGACAGGGGCCAAACTGTTTTTT.

CDR3 sequence reads: CASASSPLGTDTQYF. Written as DNA, the CDR3 is TGTGCCAGTGCCTCCAGCCCGTTAGGCACAGATACGCAGTATTTT. This chain connects TRBV19 to TRBJ2-3; D is undetermined. Trimming stripped 8 bases from V and 1 base from J, with 16 bases between. CDR3 length equals 15 residues. Germline CDR1 is LNHDA and CDR2 is SQIVND (reference sequence).

The chain recombines TRBV30 with TRBJ2-7; D might be TRBD1 (6 bases). Germline CDR1 is GTSNPN and CDR2 is SVGIG (reference sequence). The ends were cut back, 2 bases at V and 2 bases at J, with 10 bases in the middle. CDR3 length: 13 residues. As DNA, the CDR3 is TGTGCCTGGAGTAGGGACACGACCTACGAGCAGTACTTC. Translation gives CAWSRDTTYEQYF.

This clone occurred a few times. The rearrangement links TRBV6-5 to TRBJ1-2, with D tentatively TRBD1 (5 bases). Trimming removed 6 bases at V and 5 bases at J, with 16 bases between. Looked up from germline, CDR1 is MNHEY and CDR2 is SVGAGI. The CDR3 spans 14 residues. DNA of the CDR3: TGTGCCAGCAGGGGCGGAGGGACCATTTATGGCTACACCTTC. Translating gives CASRGGGTIYGYTF.

This chain connects TRBV5-4 to TRBJ2-7; no definite D call. V lost 0 bases, J lost 7 bases, and 17 bases lay in between. Germline CDR1 is SGHNT and CDR2 is YYREEE (reference sequence). The CDR3 has 15 amino acids. CDR3 loop: CASSLGPLVGAEQYF. CDR3 bases: TGTGCCAGCAGCTTGGGCCCCCTAGTCGGTGCGGAGCAGTACTTC.

This sequence joins TRBV24-1 and TRBJ2-5; the D gene is possibly TRBD1 (6 bases). Trimming pared 4 bases from V and 5 bases from J, leaving 13 bases between. Germline assignment: CDR1 KGHDR and CDR2 SFDVKD. This CDR3 is built from 14 residues. CDR3 in DNA: TGTGCCACCAGTGAGGGCGGACAGAGGGAGACCCAGTACTTC. Its protein is CATSEGGQRETQYF.

This rearrangement joins TRBV5-6 to TRBJ1-6, with a tentative D call TRBD1 (5 bases). The CDR3 covers 17 residues. The V end lost 0 bases, the J end lost 6 bases, and 16 bases lay between the germline ends. The germline CDR1 and CDR2 sequences are SGHDT and YYEEEE. In nucleotides, the CDR3 is TGTGCCAGCAGCTTGGTTGCCAGGGATCCTGCTAATTCACCCCTCCACTTT. Translating it yields CASSLVARDPANSPLHF.

The chain employs TRBV5-1 and TRBJ2-7, with TRBD2 identical over 11 bases. Germline V CDR1 and CDR2: SGHRS, YFSETQ. The CDR3 is 15 residues long. Trimming cost V 3 bases and J 5 bases; bases outside gene matches: 7. CDR3 protein: CASSSPGLAVNEQYF. The CDR3 region has the DNA TGCGCCAGCAGCTCCCCGGGACTAGCGGTTAACGAGCAGTACTTC.

The chain joins TRBV19 to TRBJ2-2; D gene uncertain. This CDR3 has 13 residues. CDR1 is LNHDA, CDR2 SQIVND, per germline (reference sequence). V was pared by 3 bases and J by 7 bases, with 9 bases between. CDR3 DNA: TGTGCCAGTAGTATTACGGCAGACGGGGAGCTGTTTTTT. Translated: CASSITADGELFF.